The 27 T cell receptor beta chains below all came from one sample that was sequenced in a study of blood T cells in healthy people across ages (dated by TCRdb to about 2015). Receptors were amplified or captured by 5' RACE. TCRdb names Illumina HiSeq 2500 as the instrument used. A second PCR of roughly 7 to 11 cycles was performed with a sample-barcoded 5' primer and a J-beta primer mix. TCRdb redid the processing of the public reads, applying fastp at Q25 and MiXCR, and retained in-frame beta chains. Rows with one shared CDR3 protein collapse into an entry with the most common genes and DNA. Recorded for this sample are about 570,000 distinct CDR3 sequences; 27% of them occurred a single time. The ten largest clonotypes hold over 3.5% of the sample. These same data were also listed under a study on T cells of mothers and their children.

Specimen: blood. The receptors originated from a boy between 2 and 10 years old in good health.

Concerning this clonotype itself: Its ends do not fully match the called genes, so a read error is possible. The J gene is TRBJ2-7, the V gene TRBV18; 7 nucleotides agree with TRBD2. The CDR3 sequence is 14 residues long. Germline lookup yields CDR1 KGHSH and CDR2 LQKENI. CDR3 sequence (DNA): TGTGCCAGCTCATTGCGGGAGAAGTCCTACGAGCAGTACTTT. Residues: CASSLREKSYEQYF.

This clonotype was picked up a small number of times. The chain carries TRBV28 and TRBJ2-5, with TRBD2 matching 7 bases. The CDR3 runs 16 residues. CDR1 and CDR2 (germline): MDHEN, SYDVKM. The ends lost 4 bases at V and 2 bases at J; junction bases unmatched: 10. CDR3 loop: CASSSSSGGKQETQYF. CDR3 nucleotide sequence: TGTGCCAGCAGTTCATCTAGCGGAGGAAAACAAGAGACCCAGTACTTC.

The chain couples TRBV20-1 to TRBJ1-4, with no clear D. This CDR3 is 13 amino acids long. Germline CDR1 DFQATT, CDR2 SNEGSKA (reference sequence). The V end was cut by 7 bases, the J end by 6 bases, with 15 bases between. In nucleotides, the CDR3 is TGCAGTGGGGTGGCGGGGAGAGATGAAAAACTGTTTTTT. As protein: CSGVAGRDEKLFF.

The chain links TRBV6-2 or TRBV6-3 to TRBJ2-1; 12 nucleotides line up with TRBD2. With 5 bases clipped from V and 9 bases from J, the junction kept 11 bases outside the gene matches. The CDR3 length is 16 residues. CDR1 and CDR2 from the germline V gene are MNHEY and SVGEGT. The CDR3 DNA reads as TGTGCCAGCAGTCATAGGCTAGCGGGAGGGCCAAGTGAGCAGTTCTTC. It yields the protein CASSHRLAGGPSEQFF.

This clonotype was recorded a few times. V and J are TRBV6-5 and TRBJ1-4, with a possible D match to TRBD1 (5 bases). CDR3 size: 14 residues. CDR1 is MNHEY, CDR2 SVGAGI, per germline. Between the trimmed V and J ends, which lost 2 bases and 5 bases, there was a span of 9 bases. The CDR3 spells CASSYGGMNEKLFF. In DNA form, the CDR3 reads TGTGCCAGCAGTTACGGGGGGATGAATGAAAAACTGTTTTTT.

The chain has TRBV12-3 or TRBV12-4 and TRBJ2-5; possible D gene TRBD2, 5 bases. V was pared by 6 bases and J by 7 bases, with 15 bases between. CDR3 length equals 13 residues. The chain's CDR3 is CASSDRGSGTQYF. The CDR3 region has the DNA TGTGCCAGCAGCGACCGGGGATCCGGGACCCAGTACTTC.

This clonotype came up a few times. This chain links TRBV5-1 with TRBJ1-3; TRBD1 might be the D (6 bases). The V gene lost 3 bases and the J gene lost 2 bases, with 9 bases spanning the gap. Germline lookup yields CDR1 SGHRS and CDR2 YFSETQ. This CDR3 is 14 amino acids long. This chain's CDR3 is CASSSQGTGNTIYF. The DNA of the CDR3 is TGCGCCAGCAGCTCACAGGGAACTGGAAACACCATATATTTT.

The table lists this clonotype with a few counts. V usage is TRBV30 and J usage is TRBJ2-7; 9 bases fit TRBD2. From germline, CDR1 is GTSNPN and CDR2 SVGIG (reference sequence). The J segment lost 4 bases and the V segment lost 1 base, leaving 2 bases of the junction unmatched. The CDR3 consists of 13 residues. CDR3 loop: CAWSGLAGYEQYF. CDR3 sequence (DNA): TGTGCCTGGAGTGGTCTAGCGGGGTACGAGCAGTACTTC.

The V and J genes are TRBV5-1 and TRBJ2-1; the match to TRBD2 covers 7 bases. The CDR3 covers 19 residues. CDR1 and CDR2 from the germline V gene are SGHRS and YFSETQ. Unmatched junction bases numbered 13, after V lost 1 base and J lost 0 bases. The DNA for the CDR3 is TGCGCCAGCAGCTTGAGGCCTGTCCGACTAGCCAGCTCCTACAATGAGCAGTTCTTC. This sequence encodes CASSLRPVRLASSYNEQFF.

There are a few counts of this clonotype. The chain couples TRBV13 to TRBJ2-5, with 10 bases lining up with TRBD2. The end of the DNA fits TRBJ2-1 better, so the J call may be wrong. The CDR3 extends over 12 amino acids. The germline CDR1 and CDR2 sequences are PRHDT and FYEKMQ (reference sequence). The CDR3: CATQRGGNEQFF. As DNA, the CDR3 is TGTGCCACCCAGCGGGGGGGCAATGAGCAGTTCTTC.

J is TRBJ2-2 and V is TRBV12-3 or TRBV12-4; D call uncertain. The CDR3 totals 16 residues. V lost 10 bases and J lost 7, with 25 bases in between. CDR3 DNA: TGTGCCACCAATCTCGACGGAACTGGGTGGAACGGGGAGCTGTTTTTT. Its protein is CATNLDGTGWNGELFF.

This clonotype has a count of ten or more. The gene calls are TRBV10-3 and TRBJ1-2; a possible D gene is TRBD1 (6 bases). Looked up from germline, CDR1 is ENHRY and CDR2 is SYGVKD. Trimming took 5 bases from V and 3 from J, leaving 13 bases between them. This CDR3 is built from 14 residues. The CDR3: CAISLGRTDYGYTF. The CDR3 coding sequence is TGTGCCATCAGTCTCGGACGGACAGACTATGGCTACACCTTC.

The sample holds many counts of this clonotype. DNA for the CDR3: TGCAGCGTAGGGACAGGCTATGGCTACACCTTC. It yields the protein CSVGTGYGYTF. The rearrangement links TRBV29-1 to TRBJ1-2; 8 bases are a match to TRBD1. With V trimmed by 6 bases and J by 4 bases, 1 base remained unmatched. The CDR3 is 11 residues long. The germline V gene has CDR1 SQVTM and CDR2 ANQGSEA.

This rearrangement joins TRBV20-1 to TRBJ1-2; no clear D. V was shortened by 6 bases and J by 0 bases, with 8 bases between the two germline ends. The CDR3 covers 12 residues. Germline V gene lookup returns CDR1 DFQATT and CDR2 SNEGSKA (reference sequence). The CDR3 DNA reads TGCAGTGCCCTAGGCTCTAACTATGGCTACACCTTC. Translated: CSALGSNYGYTF.

This clonotype was seen at least ten times. The chain joins TRBV5-1 to TRBJ2-5; weak D call: TRBD2 (5 bases). Deletions cut 2 bases from V and 5 bases from J, with 16 bases between. This CDR3 spans 15 amino acids. Germline-derived CDR1 and CDR2 are SGHRS and YFSETQ. The CDR3 DNA follows: TGCGCCAGCAGCTTCGGAGGTTCTGGAGGTGAGACCCAGTACTTC. Translation gives CASSFGGSGGETQYF. The full variable domain, in which reference TRBV5-1 and TRBJ2-5 provide the parts outside the CDR3, is KAGVTQTPRYLIKTRGQQVTLSCSPISGHRSVSWYQQTPGQGLQFLFEYFSETQRNKGNFPGRFSGRQFSNSRSEMNVSTLELGDSALYLCASSFGGSGGETQYFGPGTRLLVL.

This clonotype has a handful of counts. The chain links TRBV12-3 or TRBV12-4 to TRBJ2-7, with a weak D call TRBD1 (5 bases). The CDR3 runs to 16 residues. Trimming pared 4 bases from V and 4 bases from J, leaving 20 bases between. CDR3 residues: CASSSMTKTGIYEQYF. The CDR3 coding sequence is TGTGCCAGCAGTTCGATGACGAAAACAGGAATATACGAGCAGTACTTC.

This clonotype was counted a few times. This sequence joins TRBV3-1 and TRBJ2-1, with a weak D call TRBD2 (6 bases). Germline V CDR1 and CDR2: LGHDT, YNNKEL (reference sequence). Deletions cut 2 bases from V and 9 bases from J, with 11 bases between. This CDR3 contains 13 residues. The CDR3 nucleotides are TGTGCCAGCAGCCAACTGACTAGTAGTGAGCAGTTCTTC. Its translation is CASSQLTSSEQFF.

This clonotype was detected many times. The chain employs TRBV5-1 and TRBJ1-2; the D gene is possibly TRBD1 (5 bases). CDR1 is SGHRS and CDR2 is YFSETQ in the germline V gene. The CDR3 contains 12 residues. V was pared by 4 bases and J by 2 bases, with 6 bases between. CDR3 sequence reads: CASSPGNYGYTF. In nucleotides, the CDR3 is TGCGCCAGCAGCCCAGGGAACTATGGCTACACCTTC.

The chain joins TRBV6-5 to TRBJ1-1, with TRBD1 as a possible D gene (5 bases). Trimming removed 0 bases from V and 9 bases from J, with 14 bases in between. In germline, CDR1 is MNHEY, CDR2 SVGAGI. The CDR3 length is 14 residues. As DNA, the CDR3 is TGTGCCAGCAGTTACTCGGGGGACTCGACTAAAGCTTTCTTT. It encodes CASSYSGDSTKAFF.

The J gene is TRBJ1-6, the V gene TRBV12-3 or TRBV12-4, with a weak D call TRBD1 (6 bases). Trimming stripped 6 bases from V and 6 bases from J, with 12 bases between. There are 14 residues in the CDR3. CDR3 in DNA: TGTGCCAGCAGCTCAGGGGAAATTAATTCACCCCTCCACTTT. This gives the protein CASSSGEINSPLHF.

This clonotype appeared a few times. The V gene is TRBV10-3, the J gene TRBJ2-5, with D possibly matching TRBD2 (7 bases). CDR3 size: 13 residues. The V and J ends lost 8 bases and 5 bases respectively, with 15 bases between them. CDR1 is ENHRY, CDR2 SYGVKD, per germline. The chain's CDR3 is CAIGRGSFETQYF. The CDR3 DNA is TGTGCCATCGGGAGGGGGAGTTTTGAGACCCAGTACTTC.

This clonotype was counted only a few times. The chain combines TRBV10-2 with TRBJ2-7; 12 bases map to TRBD2. J lost 3 bases, V lost 4 bases, and 10 bases had no gene match. Germline values: CDR1 WSHSY, CDR2 SAAADI. This CDR3 contains 17 residues. In DNA, the CDR3 is TGCGCCAGCAGTGTAACCGGGACTAGCGGGCCCATCTACGAGCAGTACTTC. Encoded protein: CASSVTGTSGPIYEQYF.

The gene calls are TRBV29-1 and TRBJ1-2; the D gene is possibly TRBD1 (6 bases). Deletions cut 4 bases from V and 4 bases from J, with 13 bases between. The CDR3 length is 13 residues. CDR1 is SQVTM and CDR2 is ANQGSEA in the germline V gene. The CDR3 sequence is CSVVGGAFYGYTF. The CDR3 bases are TGCAGCGTTGTGGGGGGCGCTTTCTATGGCTACACCTTC.

This clonotype was found once. This chain connects TRBV11-2 to TRBJ2-5, with D unclear. CDR1 and CDR2 (germline): SGHAT, FQNNGV. Trimming removed 5 bases at V and 2 bases at J, with 9 bases between. The CDR3 is 13 amino acids. The DNA of the CDR3 is TGTGCCAGCAGCCCACAGAAACAAGAGACCCAGTACTTC. As protein: CASSPQKQETQYF.

This clonotype was seen more than once but under ten times. CDR3 protein: CASSSWGQSDNGYTF. CDR3 in DNA: TGTGCCAGCAGTTCTTGGGGGCAGAGCGATAATGGCTACACCTTC. V and J are TRBV12-3 or TRBV12-4 and TRBJ1-2, with a tentative D call TRBD1 (6 bases). With 4 bases removed from V and 6 bases from J, the gap between germline ends came to 18 bases. The CDR3 extends over 15 amino acids.

The rearrangement uses TRBV27 and TRBJ2-1; 8 nucleotides line up with TRBD2. Germline V gene sequence: CDR1 MNHEY, CDR2 SMNVEV (reference sequence). J was trimmed by 5 bases and V by 7 bases; bases with no gene match: 7. There are 14 residues in the CDR3. The CDR3 coding sequence is TGTGCCAGCAATCCAGCGGGGGAGAACAATGAGCAGTTCTTC. Protein product: CASNPAGENNEQFF.

The gene calls are TRBV27 and TRBJ2-5; tentatively, D is TRBD1 (5 bases). The J call is doubtful: the DNA matches TRBJ2-1 better. Germline values: CDR1 MNHEY, CDR2 SMNVEV (reference sequence). This CDR3 region has 15 residues. The CDR3 DNA follows: TGTGCCAGCAGTTTATCAGGGGTTAACTACAATGAGCAGTTCTTC. This sequence encodes CASSLSGVNYNEQFF.